This T cell receptor (beta chain) stems from a study of T cell responses to AZD1222 COVID-19 vaccine (dated by TCRdb to the early 2020s). Study-level background: AZD1222 recipients whose second dose came at about 4 weeks and those whose second dose came at about 12 weeks were combined into one group, since spike-specific TCR depth and breadth did not differ between the two schedules. A total of 240 or so trial participants underwent TCR sequencing, of whom 207 had received two doses of AZD1222 and some 25 had received two doses of the MenACWY control vaccine. Trial participants were enrolled by age into subgroups of 18-55, 56-69 and 70-plus years, and about 150, 27 and 61 TCR-sequenced participants, respectively, were included in these subgroups.

Explained via the paper, the time point label denotes: baseline before first vaccination. Vaccinee samples came from UK trials COV001 and COV002, including a single-blind randomized controlled phase 2/3 trial of AZD1222 (ChAdOx1 nCoV-19) in healthy adults. For TCRbeta chain sequencing, PBMC samples from trial participants were taken at day 0 and at day 28 after the second dose. The cysteine opens and the phenylalanine closes a CDR3 of 15 amino acids. Only the CDR3 region is kept as DNA, spanning 45 bases read in frame from base 1. Here V drops 3 bases and J drops 3 bases, and the junction holds 3 bases not matched to any gene. Based on the germline V gene, the CDR1 and CDR2 sequences are SGHAT and FQNNGV. The count of this clone is one. The target of this receptor is not known. Base-call qualities are not available, and no considerably larger clone is one nucleotide away. Overall study outcomes, separate from this receptor: In the small 56-69-year group, the increase in depth fell short of significance, most likely because of low power. Vaccine-associated CD4 TCRs spanned the whole spike protein, with dominant responses in regions 160-218 and 743-854. Conclusions about previously exposed vaccinees are limited, since just 5 to 7 AZD1222 recipients were seropositive for SARS-CoV-2 at baseline. Nearly half of unique spike-specific TCRs reportedly recognized epitopes outside regions mutated in the B.1.351 and B.1.1.7 variants. Participants were mostly white British and included more females than males, and it was suggested by the authors that clonal diversity may have been underestimated. Because no day 14 peak-response samples were available, the repertoires could be characterized only after the peak T cell response. A significant rise in spike-specific TCR breadth and depth was observed after two AZD1222 doses relative to day 0 and relative to MenACWY recipients.

The CDR3 regions of human TCRbeta chains were analyzed by immunosequencing. Processing in the source paper ran as follows. Repertoire TCRs were matched against a reference library of SARS-CoV-2-specific TCRs generated with the MIRA antigen-specificity platform. Breadth was defined as the fraction of unique TCRs that were SARS-CoV-2-associated, and depth was defined as the fraction of total T cells that were SARS-CoV-2-associated. Using the MIRA data, each spike-specific TCR was mapped to the spike region that the TCR reacts to and placed in a CD4 or CD8 class. Log10-transformed breadth and depth values were compared by one-way ANOVA with Sidak's multiple comparisons tests. Not all clones reach the TCRdb copy of this immuneACCESS table, which keeps in-frame sequences only. Checked studies attribute under half of the gap to unresolved V genes and leave the rest unexplained. V and J calls and clone size are given by that table; D and trimming were obtained from the DNA. In all, the sample holds more than 95,000 clones, and 88% of those were seen once. The top ten clones comprise 8% to 9% of the sample.

The receptor's source is an adult in good health. The input for sequencing was peripheral blood, taken on day 0 of AZD1222 vaccination. The chain uses TRBV11-2 and TRBJ1-2; the central 11 bases match TRBD1. The DNA sequence follows: TGTGCCAGCAGCTTGGGACAGGGGGAATACTATGGCTACACCTTC. This gives the protein CASSLGQGEYYGYTF.